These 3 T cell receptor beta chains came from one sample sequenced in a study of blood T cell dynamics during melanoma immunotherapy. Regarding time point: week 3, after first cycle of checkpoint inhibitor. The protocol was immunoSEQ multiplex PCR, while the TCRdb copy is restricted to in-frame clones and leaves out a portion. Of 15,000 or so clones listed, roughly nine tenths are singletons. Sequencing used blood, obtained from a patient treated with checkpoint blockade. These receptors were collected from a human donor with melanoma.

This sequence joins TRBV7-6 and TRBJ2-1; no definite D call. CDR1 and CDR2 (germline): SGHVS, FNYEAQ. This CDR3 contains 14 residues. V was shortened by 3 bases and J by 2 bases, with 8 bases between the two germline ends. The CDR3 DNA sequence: TGTGCCAGCAGCTTCGACGGGCCCTACAATGAGCAGTTCTTC. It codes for CASSFDGPYNEQFF.

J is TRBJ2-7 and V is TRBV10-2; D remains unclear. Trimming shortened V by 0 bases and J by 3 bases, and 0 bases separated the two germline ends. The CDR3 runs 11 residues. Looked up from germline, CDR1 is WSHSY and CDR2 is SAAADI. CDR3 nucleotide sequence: TGCGCCAGCAGTGAGTCCTACGAGCAGTACTTC. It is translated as CASSESYEQYF.

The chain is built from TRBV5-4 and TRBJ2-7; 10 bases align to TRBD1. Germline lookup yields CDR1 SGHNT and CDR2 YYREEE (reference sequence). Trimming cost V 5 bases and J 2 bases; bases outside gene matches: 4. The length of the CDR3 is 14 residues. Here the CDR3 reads CASSRGQGTYEQYF. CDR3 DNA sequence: TGTGCCAGCAGTCGGGGACAGGGGACCTACGAGCAGTACTTC.